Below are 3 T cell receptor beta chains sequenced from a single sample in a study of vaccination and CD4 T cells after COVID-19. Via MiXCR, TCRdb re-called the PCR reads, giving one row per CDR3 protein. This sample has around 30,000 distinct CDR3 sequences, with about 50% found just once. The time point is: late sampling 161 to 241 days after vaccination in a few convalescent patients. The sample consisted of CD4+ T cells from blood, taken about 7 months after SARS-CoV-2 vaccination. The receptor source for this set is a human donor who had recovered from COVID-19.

The CDR3 protein is CASIQGWMNTEAFF. The CDR3 DNA sequence: TGTGCCAGCATCCAGGGATGGATGAACACTGAAGCTTTCTTT. The rearrangement uses TRBV12-3 or TRBV12-4 and TRBJ1-1; TRBD1 is a possible D gene (5 bases). The germline V and J ends were trimmed by 7 bases and 0 bases, with 12 bases remaining between them. This CDR3 contains 14 residues.

The CDR3 nucleotides are TGTGCCAGCAGCCCGTCCTGGGATGAGCAGTTCTTC. Its translation is CASSPSWDEQFF. V usage is TRBV7-9 and J usage is TRBJ2-1; D not resolved. This CDR3 is built from 12 residues. Germline V lookup: CDR1 SEHNR, CDR2 FQNEAQ (reference sequence). With 5 bases removed from V and 8 bases from J, the gap between germline ends came to 10 bases. The variable domain in full, with the rest retrieved from reference TRBV7-9 and TRBJ2-1, is DTGVSQNPRHKITKRGQNVTFRCDPISEHNRLYWYRQTLGQGPEFLTYFQNEAQLEKSRLLSDRFSAERPKGSFSTLEIQRTEQGDSAMYLCASSPSWDEQFFGPGTRLTVL.

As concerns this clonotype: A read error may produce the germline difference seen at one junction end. The CDR3 nucleotides read TGTGCCAGCAGTTTAGCGCGTCAGGGGGCAAAATTT. Translated: CASSLARQGAKF. The chain is built from TRBV12-3 or TRBV12-4 and TRBJ1-5, with 8 bases fitting TRBD1. The CDR3 consists of 12 residues.